This is a list of T cell receptor beta chains from one sample in a study of blood T cell repertoires in COVID-19. Clones were read by immunoSEQ multiplex PCR, and TCRdb kept only the in-frame ones, dropping some. The profile shows about 130,000 clones, around 81% of them singletons. Sample: peripheral blood. These receptors were taken from a woman aged 45-59 years with acute or convalescent COVID-19. CDR3s include the opening cysteine and the closing phenylalanine or tryptophan. The D gene is left open where the match is weak. Size is stated for part of the rows, as once, few or many counts, or as a class when the clone is expanded.

>TRBV7-9|NA|TRBJ1-6|NA
CASSSPLQNSPLHF
TGTGCCAGCAGCTCGCCCTTACAGAATTCACCCCTCCACTTT
>TRBV11-1|NA|TRBJ2-7|NA
CASSLQRSSYEQYF
TGTGCCAGCAGCTTACAGAGGAGCTCCTACGAGCAGTACTTC
>TRBV2|NA|TRBJ1-1|NA
CASSDSRYTEAFF
TGTGCCAGCAGTGATTCGAGGTACACTGAAGCTTTCTTT
>TRBV2|NA|TRBJ1-1|NA
CASTESEGGTEAFF
TGTGCCAGCACGGAATCAGAGGGGGGGACTGAAGCTTTCTTT
>TRBV10-1|TRBD2|TRBJ2-1|NA
CASSESGGLAVGEQFF
TGCGCCAGCAGTGAGTCCGGGGGACTAGCGGTGGGTGAGCAGTTCTTC
>TRBV12-5|NA|TRBJ1-5|NA
CASGLDTGSQHF
TGTGCTAGTGGTTTGGACACCGGGTCCCAGCATTTT
>TRBV3-1/TRBV3-2|NA|TRBJ1-2|NA
CASSFKRSPGQIFSARGYTF
TGTGCCAGCAGCTTTAAAAGGTCTCCAGGACAGATCTTCTCAGCGCGGGGCTACACCTTC
>TRBV19|TRBD2|TRBJ2-1|NA
CASNRTSGEIYNEQFF
TGTGCCAGTAATAGGACTAGCGGGGAAATCTACAATGAGCAGTTCTTC
>TRBV9|NA|TRBJ2-2|NA
CASSPTKGVFSGELFF
TGTGCCAGCAGCCCGACCAAGGGGGTGTTTTCCGGGGAGCTGTTTTTT
>TRBV19|TRBD1|TRBJ1-1|once
CASSYRGGSTEAFF
TGTGCCAGTAGTTACAGGGGCGGCTCTACTGAAGCTTTCTTT
>TRBV2|TRBD1|TRBJ1-3|NA
CASSEAQGVIGNTIYF
TGTGCCAGCAGTGAAGCACAGGGGGTGATTGGAAACACCATATATTTT
>TRBV10-3|NA|TRBJ2-3|NA
CAIIEGPYKDTQYF
TGTGCCATCATTGAGGGCCCGTACAAAGATACGCAGTATTTT